The 20 T cell receptor beta chains below were found in one sample sequenced in a study of cytomegalovirus exposure and HLA in healthy donors (dated by TCRdb to 2016 to 2017). The method behind the library was the immunoSEQ multiplex PCR assay. The multiplex PCR relied on a mix of 60 forward primers for TCR Vbeta segments and 13 reverse primers for TCR Jbeta segments. Sourced from immuneACCESS, this table was stored by TCRdb with only in-frame sequences that have V and J called. A share of the clones is absent; for the studies checked, an unresolved V gene accounts for under half, and the remainder has no known explanation. The sample records roughly 160,000 clones, 77% of which are singletons. The top ten clonotypes cover 1.6% of the sample. The specimen was PBMCs. Every receptor here comes from a woman in her twenties or thirties in good health and CMV-seronegative.

The chain employs TRBV28 and TRBJ1-5; TRBD1 aligns across 7 bases. CDR1 and CDR2 (germline): MDHEN, SYDVKM. Trimming at V came to 6 bases and at J to 2 bases, leaving 4 bases not matched to a gene. The CDR3 is 14 amino acids. CDR3 sequence reads: CASRAGQGNQPQHF. In DNA, the CDR3 is TGTGCCAGCAGAGCAGGACAGGGCAATCAGCCCCAGCATTTT.

The chain is built from TRBV28 and TRBJ2-7; no definite D call. V shed 1 base and J shed 0 bases, with 7 bases lying between them. CDR1 is MDHEN, CDR2 SYDVKM, per germline. This CDR3 is built from 14 residues. The chain's CDR3 is CASSLYSFSYEQYF. The CDR3, as DNA: TGTGCCAGCAGTTTATACAGCTTCTCCTACGAGCAGTACTTC.

The chain uses TRBV19 and TRBJ1-1; D perhaps matches TRBD1 (6 bases). V lost 6 bases and J 4 bases, leaving 12 bases between the germline ends. Per the germline V gene, CDR1 is LNHDA and CDR2 is SQIVND (reference sequence). The CDR3 has 13 residues. CDR3 coding DNA: TGTGCCAGTAGAAGGTCAGGGGCCACTGAAGCTTTCTTT. It specifies CASRRSGATEAFF.

This clone was counted between two and nine times. The chain is built from TRBV5-4 and TRBJ2-1, with D unresolved. Deletions cut 3 bases from V and 6 bases from J, with 10 bases between. Germline assignment: CDR1 SGHNT and CDR2 YYREEE (reference sequence). The length of the CDR3 is 13 residues. The CDR3 loop reads CASSSIVGNEQFF. Written as DNA, the CDR3 is TGTGCCAGCAGCTCCATAGTCGGCAATGAGCAGTTCTTC.

The V gene is TRBV7-9, the J gene TRBJ1-1; D gene uncertain. The V end was cut by 6 bases, the J end by 1 base, with 15 bases between. The CDR3 extends over 15 amino acids. Germline CDR1 is SEHNR and CDR2 is FQNEAQ (reference sequence). CDR3 in DNA: TGTGCCAGCAGTGACAACTTGGTATGGAACACTGAAGCTTTCTTT. Protein product: CASSDNLVWNTEAFF.

The rearrangement links TRBV6-1 to TRBJ2-7, with a weak D call TRBD2 (6 bases). V lost 8 bases to trimming and J lost 5 bases, with 16 bases between them. Germline V lookup: CDR1 MNHNS, CDR2 SASEGT. CDR3 size: 13 residues. The CDR3 sequence is CASQGNSGDEQYF. The DNA of the CDR3 is TGTGCCAGCCAGGGTAATAGCGGCGACGAGCAGTACTTC.

This sequence joins TRBV7-2 and TRBJ2-7; weak D call: TRBD2 (6 bases). The V gene lost 2 bases and the J gene lost 0 bases, with 11 bases spanning the gap. The CDR3 sequence is 15 residues long. Germline V gene data show CDR1 as SGHTA and CDR2 as FQGNSA. The CDR3 region has the DNA TGTGCCAGCAGCTTACGCGCCGGGAGCTCCTACGAGCAGTACTTC. This translates into CASSLRAGSSYEQYF.

The chain carries TRBV19 and TRBJ2-1, with a possible D match to TRBD2 (8 bases). CDR1 LNHDA and CDR2 SQIVND come from the germline V gene (reference sequence). The CDR3 sequence is 19 residues long. Trimming shortened V by 4 bases and J by 3 bases, and 25 bases separated the two germline ends. Written as DNA, the CDR3 is TGTGCCAGTAGTAGAGGGGGCGGGTCAGGACTAGCACTCTACAATGAGCAGTTCTTC. The encoded protein is CASSRGGGSGLALYNEQFF.

About this clone: This specimen includes other DNA sequences encoding the same CDR3. CDR3 bases: TGTGCCAGTAGTATGGACAGGGGGGGTTCACCCCTCCACTTT. Amino acid sequence: CASSMDRGGSPLHF. The chain employs TRBV19 and TRBJ1-6, with 10 bases aligning to TRBD1. CDR1 and CDR2 from the germline V gene are LNHDA and SQIVND (reference sequence). With V trimmed by 3 bases and J by 9 bases, 2 bases remained unmatched. The CDR3 sequence is 14 residues long.

The V gene is TRBV25-1, the J gene TRBJ1-3; the match to TRBD1 covers 9 bases. V lost 5 bases, J lost 3 bases, and 8 bases stayed unmatched. The CDR3 is made up of 16 amino acids. CDR1 and CDR2 from the germline V gene are MGHDK and SYGVNS. The CDR3 here is CASSSPGTGNGNTIYF. CDR3 in DNA: TGTGCCAGCAGTAGTCCCGGGACAGGGAATGGAAACACCATATATTTT. Complete variable domain (other parts from reference TRBV25-1 and TRBJ1-3): EADIYQTPRYLVIGTGKKITLECSQTMGHDKMYWYQQDPGMELHLIHYSYGVNSTEKGDLSSESTVSRIRTEHFPLTLESARPSHTSQYLCASSSPGTGNGNTIYFGEGSWLTVV.

This chain joins TRBV25-1 and TRBJ2-1; 7 nucleotides agree with TRBD1. V shed 2 bases and J 10 bases; nucleotides not matched to a gene: 11. The CDR3 sequence is 15 residues long. The germline V gene encodes CDR1 MGHDK and CDR2 SYGVNS. The CDR3 DNA reads as TGTGCCAGCAGTGAAAAAAGGGGGCCAGCGGACGAGCAGTTCTTC. Protein product: CASSEKRGPADEQFF.

This chain connects TRBV7-3 to TRBJ2-3, with TRBD2 identical over 7 bases. The germline gives CDR1 SGHTA, CDR2 FQGTGA. The CDR3 spans 16 residues. J was trimmed by 2 bases and V by 5 bases; bases with no gene match: 10. CDR3 in DNA: TGTGCCAGCAGCCGCTCGGGGCGGGGGAACACAGATACGCAGTATTTT. This codes for CASSRSGRGNTDTQYF. Supplemented by reference TRBV7-3 and TRBJ2-3, the full variable domain reads GAGVSQTPSNKVTEKGKYVELRCDPISGHTALYWYRQSLGQGPEFLIYFQGTGAADDSGLPNDRFFAVRPEGSVSTLKIQRTERGDSAVYLCASSRSGRGNTDTQYFGPGTRLTVL.

The CDR3 loop is CASTQRGTGRFLVTEAFF. The DNA of the CDR3 is TGTGCCAGTACCCAAAGAGGGACAGGGCGTTTCTTGGTCACTGAAGCTTTCTTT. The chain recombines TRBV19 with TRBJ1-1; the match to TRBD1 covers 9 bases. The CDR3 has 18 amino acids. V shed 7 bases, J shed 4 bases, and the junction held 19 bases outside the gene matches. Germline V gene data show CDR1 as LNHDA and CDR2 as SQIVND (reference sequence).

This clone was counted once. This sequence joins TRBV7-9 and TRBJ1-2, with D maybe TRBD1 (6 bases). V was pared by 3 bases and J by 7 bases, with 12 bases between. The CDR3 extends over 13 amino acids. Per germline, CDR1 SEHNR and CDR2 FQNEAQ (reference sequence). DNA of the CDR3: TGTGCCAGCAGCTTCACAGGGACGTTTGGCTACACCTTC. Translating it yields CASSFTGTFGYTF.

This rearrangement joins TRBV6-6 to TRBJ1-2; a weak D match, TRBD1 (6 bases). This CDR3 is 13 amino acids long. Germline CDR1 reads MNHNY; CDR2 reads SVGAGI (reference sequence). The V end lost 5 bases, the J end lost 6 bases, and 13 bases lay between the germline ends. CDR3 nucleotide sequence: TGTGCCAGCAGTCCACCAAGGACAGATGGCTACACCTTC. The encoded protein is CASSPPRTDGYTF.

This clone came up once. The chain uses TRBV9 and TRBJ1-2; TRBD1 is a possible D gene (5 bases). Trimming shortened V by 0 bases and J by 3 bases, and 12 bases separated the two germline ends. Germline loops: CDR1 SGDLS, CDR2 YYNGEE. This CDR3 has 15 residues. The CDR3 spells CASSVGAGIYYGYTF. The CDR3 DNA sequence: TGTGCCAGCAGCGTAGGGGCAGGGATCTACTATGGCTACACCTTC. Full variable domain (remainder filled in from reference TRBV9 and TRBJ1-2): DSGVTQTPKHLITATGQRVTLRCSPRSGDLSVYWYQQSLDQGLQFLIQYYNGEERAKGNILERFSAQQFPDLHSELNLSSLELGDSALYFCASSVGAGIYYGYTFGSGTRLTVV.

The V and J genes are TRBV9 and TRBJ2-1, with TRBD2 matching over 11 bases. The CDR3 has 16 residues. CDR1 SGDLS and CDR2 YYNGEE come from the germline V gene. V lost 3 bases to trimming and J lost 4 bases; unmatched junction nucleotides: 6. CDR3 bases: TGTGCCAGCAGCGCCCAGACTAGCGGGACGTACAATGAGCAGTTCTTC. It is translated as CASSAQTSGTYNEQFF.

The V gene is TRBV19, the J gene TRBJ1-1; D not resolved. The V and J ends lost 3 bases and 1 base respectively, with 12 bases between them. From germline, CDR1 is LNHDA and CDR2 SQIVND (reference sequence). The CDR3 spans 15 residues. The CDR3 is CASSIQDSPNTEAFF. The CDR3 DNA is TGTGCCAGTAGTATCCAGGACTCCCCGAACACTGAAGCTTTCTTT.

CDR3 sequence reads: CASSPGTSGGALYEQFF. CDR3 DNA: TGTGCCAGCAGTCCCGGGACTAGCGGGGGGGCTCTCTATGAGCAGTTCTTC. The chain has TRBV2 and TRBJ2-1; TRBD2 matches at 16 bases. Germline V lookup: CDR1 SNHLY, CDR2 FYNNEI. V was pared by 5 bases and J by 8 bases, with 9 bases of the junction left unmatched. The CDR3 is 17 amino acids.

V and J are TRBV7-9 and TRBJ2-3; possibly TRBD2 for D (5 bases). Trimming removed 0 bases at V and 2 bases at J, with 12 bases between. The CDR3 runs 16 residues. Germline CDR1 and CDR2: SEHNR and FQNEAQ (reference sequence). The CDR3 loop is CASSLAQRLATDTQYF. In DNA form, the CDR3 reads TGTGCCAGCAGCTTAGCACAGAGGCTAGCCACAGATACGCAGTATTTT.